The 4 T cell receptor beta chains below were found in one sample sequenced in a study of cytomegalovirus exposure and HLA in healthy donors. The PCR ran on 60 Vbeta and 13 Jbeta primers. This table comes from immunoSEQ multiplex PCR, and its TCRdb copy is limited to in-frame clones, with some not included. The top ten clones hold roughly 2.8% of a sample with fewer than 150,000 clones, roughly 79% of them seen once. The sample comprised PBMCs. These receptors were collected from a male donor in good health and CMV-seronegative.

This sequence joins TRBV5-4 and TRBJ2-7, with TRBD1 identical over 7 bases. The CDR3 sequence is 14 residues long. The V gene end was trimmed by 6 bases and the J gene end by 5 bases; junction bases not matched to a gene: 11. Germline CDR1 reads SGHNT; CDR2 reads YYREEE (reference sequence). CDR3 protein: CASNDRVSMNEQYF. CDR3 sequence (DNA): TGTGCCAGCAACGACAGGGTTAGTATGAACGAGCAGTACTTC.

The CDR3 reads CASSEASETAYGYTF. The CDR3 nucleotides are TGTGCCAGCAGTGAGGCATCGGAGACGGCCTATGGCTACACCTTC. The V and J genes are TRBV6-1 and TRBJ1-2; D gene ambiguous. Germline V lookup: CDR1 MNHNS, CDR2 SASEGT. V was cut by 3 bases and J by 4 bases, with 15 bases left in between. CDR3 length equals 15 residues.

The V and J genes are TRBV7-9 and TRBJ1-1; 7 positions agree with TRBD1. The CDR3 has 13 residues. The germline V gene encodes CDR1 SEHNR and CDR2 FQNEAQ (reference sequence). The V gene end was trimmed by 5 bases and the J gene end by 5 bases; junction bases not matched to a gene: 5. Written as DNA, the CDR3 is TGTGCCAGCAGCACCCGACAGGGTACTGAAGCTTTCTTT. Residues: CASSTRQGTEAFF.

The CDR3 bases are TGCAGCGTTGAATCAGGGGGCACCGGGGAGCTGTTTTTT. It specifies CSVESGGTGELFF. The genes are TRBV29-1 and TRBJ2-2; 7 nucleotides match TRBD1. Per the germline V gene, CDR1 is SQVTM and CDR2 is ANQGSEA. This CDR3 comprises 13 residues. Trimming cost V 2 bases and J 4 bases; bases outside gene matches: 1.